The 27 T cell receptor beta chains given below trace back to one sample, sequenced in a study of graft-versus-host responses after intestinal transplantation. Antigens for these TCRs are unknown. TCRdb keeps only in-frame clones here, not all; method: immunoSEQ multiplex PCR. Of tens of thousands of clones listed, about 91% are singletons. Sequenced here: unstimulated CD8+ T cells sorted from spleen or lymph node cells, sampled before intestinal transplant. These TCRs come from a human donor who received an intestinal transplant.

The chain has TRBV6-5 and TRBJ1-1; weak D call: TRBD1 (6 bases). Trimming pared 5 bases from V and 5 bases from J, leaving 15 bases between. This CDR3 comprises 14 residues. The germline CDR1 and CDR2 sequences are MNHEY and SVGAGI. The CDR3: CASSPQGKWTEAFF. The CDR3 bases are TGTGCCAGCAGTCCGCAGGGGAAATGGACTGAAGCTTTCTTT.

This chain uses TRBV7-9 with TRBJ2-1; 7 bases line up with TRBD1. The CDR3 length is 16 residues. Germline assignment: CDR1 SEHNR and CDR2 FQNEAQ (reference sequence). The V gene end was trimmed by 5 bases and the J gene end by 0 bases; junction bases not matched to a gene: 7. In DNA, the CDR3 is TGTGCCAGCAGCAAACCGGGACAGAGCTCCTACAATGAGCAGTTCTTC. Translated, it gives CASSKPGQSSYNEQFF.

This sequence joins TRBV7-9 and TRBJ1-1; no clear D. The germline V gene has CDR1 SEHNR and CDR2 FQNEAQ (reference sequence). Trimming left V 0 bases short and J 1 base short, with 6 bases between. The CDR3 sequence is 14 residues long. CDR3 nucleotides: TGTGCCAGCAGCTTAGCCACGAGGAACACTGAAGCTTTCTTT. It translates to CASSLATRNTEAFF.

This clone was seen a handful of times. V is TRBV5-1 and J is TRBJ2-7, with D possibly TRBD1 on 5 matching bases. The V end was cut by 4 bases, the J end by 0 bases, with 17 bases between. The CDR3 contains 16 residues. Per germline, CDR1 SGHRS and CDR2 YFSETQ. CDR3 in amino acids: CASSGADGPSSYEQYF. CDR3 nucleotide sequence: TGCGCCAGCAGCGGGGCGGATGGGCCGAGCTCCTACGAGCAGTACTTC. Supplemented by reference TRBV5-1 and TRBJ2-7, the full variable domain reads KAGVTQTPRYLIKTRGQQVTLSCSPISGHRSVSWYQQTPGQGLQFLFEYFSETQRNKGNFPGRFSGRQFSNSRSEMNVSTLELGDSALYLCASSGADGPSSYEQYFGPGTRLTVT.

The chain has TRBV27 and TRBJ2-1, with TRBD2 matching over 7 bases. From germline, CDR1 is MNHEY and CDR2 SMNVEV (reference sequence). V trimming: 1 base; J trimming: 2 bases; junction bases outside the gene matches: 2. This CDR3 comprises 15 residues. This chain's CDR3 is CASSLLAGAYNEQFF. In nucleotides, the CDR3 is TGTGCCAGCAGTTTATTGGCGGGAGCCTACAATGAGCAGTTCTTC.

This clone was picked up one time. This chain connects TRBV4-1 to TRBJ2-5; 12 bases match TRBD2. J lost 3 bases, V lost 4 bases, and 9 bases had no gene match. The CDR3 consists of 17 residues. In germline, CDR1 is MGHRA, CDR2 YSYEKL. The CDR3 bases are TGCGCCAGCAGCCCCATGGGACTAGCGGGTATAGAAGAGACCCAGTACTTC. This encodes CASSPMGLAGIEETQYF.

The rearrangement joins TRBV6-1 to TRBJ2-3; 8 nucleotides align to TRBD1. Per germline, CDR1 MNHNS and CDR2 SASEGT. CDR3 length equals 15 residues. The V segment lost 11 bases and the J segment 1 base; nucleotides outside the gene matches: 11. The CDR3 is CAAVRWGQGTDTQYF. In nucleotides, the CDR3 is TGTGCCGCCGTTCGCTGGGGACAGGGCACAGATACGCAGTATTTT.

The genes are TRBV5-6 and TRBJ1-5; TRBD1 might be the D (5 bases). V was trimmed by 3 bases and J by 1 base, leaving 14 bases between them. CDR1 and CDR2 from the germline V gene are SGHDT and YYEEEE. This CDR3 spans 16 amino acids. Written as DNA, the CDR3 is TGTGCCAGCAGCTCCGGGGGTCCAGGGAGCAATCAGCCCCAGCATTTT. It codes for CASSSGGPGSNQPQHF.

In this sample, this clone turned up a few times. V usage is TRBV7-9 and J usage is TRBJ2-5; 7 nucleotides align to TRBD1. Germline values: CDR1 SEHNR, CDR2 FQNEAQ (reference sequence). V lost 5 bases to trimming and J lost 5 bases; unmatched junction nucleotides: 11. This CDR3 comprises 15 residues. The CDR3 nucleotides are TGTGCCAGCAGCCCTGCCGAAGGGGGCGCGGAGACCCAGTACTTC. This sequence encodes CASSPAEGGAETQYF.

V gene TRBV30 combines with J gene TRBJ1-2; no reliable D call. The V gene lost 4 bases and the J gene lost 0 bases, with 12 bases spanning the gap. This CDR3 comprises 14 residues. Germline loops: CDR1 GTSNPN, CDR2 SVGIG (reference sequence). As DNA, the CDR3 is TGTGCCTGGACCCTTTGGCAGACTAACTATGGCTACACCTTC. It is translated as CAWTLWQTNYGYTF.

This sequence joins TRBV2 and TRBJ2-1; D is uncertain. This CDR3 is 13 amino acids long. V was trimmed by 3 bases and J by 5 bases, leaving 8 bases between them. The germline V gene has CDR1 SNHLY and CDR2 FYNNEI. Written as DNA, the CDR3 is TGTGCCAGCAGTGATGAGGCAGACAATGAGCAGTTCTTC. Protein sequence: CASSDEADNEQFF.

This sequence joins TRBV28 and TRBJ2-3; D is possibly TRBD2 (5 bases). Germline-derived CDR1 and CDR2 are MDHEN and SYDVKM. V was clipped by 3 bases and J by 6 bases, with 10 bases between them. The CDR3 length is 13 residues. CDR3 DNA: TGTGCCAGCAGTTTTGAGGGCCGGGATACGCAGTATTTT. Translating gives CASSFEGRDTQYF.

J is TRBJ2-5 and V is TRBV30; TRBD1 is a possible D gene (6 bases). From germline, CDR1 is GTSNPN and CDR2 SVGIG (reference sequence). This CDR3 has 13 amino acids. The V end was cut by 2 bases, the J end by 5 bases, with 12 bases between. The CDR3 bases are TGTGCCTGGAGTCCCTGGCAGGGGGAGACCCAGTACTTC. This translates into CAWSPWQGETQYF. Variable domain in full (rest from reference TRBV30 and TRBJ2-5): SQTIHQWPATLVQPVGSPLSLECTVEGTSNPNLYWYRQAAGRGLQLLFYSVGIGQISSEVPQNLSASRPQDRQFILSSKKLLLSDSGFYLCAWSPWQGETQYFGPGTRLLVL.

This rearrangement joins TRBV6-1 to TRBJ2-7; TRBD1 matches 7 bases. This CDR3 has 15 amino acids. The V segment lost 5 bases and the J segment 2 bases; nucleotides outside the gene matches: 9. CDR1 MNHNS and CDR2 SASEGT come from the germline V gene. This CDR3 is CASSKPRDSPYEQYF. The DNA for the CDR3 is TGTGCCAGCAGTAAACCTCGGGACAGCCCCTACGAGCAGTACTTC.

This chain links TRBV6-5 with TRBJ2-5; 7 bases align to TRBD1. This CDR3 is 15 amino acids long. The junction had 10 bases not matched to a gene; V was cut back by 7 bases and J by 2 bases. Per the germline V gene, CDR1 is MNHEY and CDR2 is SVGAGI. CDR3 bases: TGTGCCAGCACTCAATTCGGGACAGCTCAAGAGACCCAGTACTTC. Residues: CASTQFGTAQETQYF.

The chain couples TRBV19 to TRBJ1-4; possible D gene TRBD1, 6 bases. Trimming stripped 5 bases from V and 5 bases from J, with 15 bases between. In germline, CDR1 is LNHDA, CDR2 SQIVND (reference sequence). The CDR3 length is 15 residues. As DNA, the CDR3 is TGTGCCAGTAGTCAAAGACAGGTCCCGAATGAAAAACTGTTTTTT. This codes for CASSQRQVPNEKLFF. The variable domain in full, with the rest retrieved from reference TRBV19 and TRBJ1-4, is DGGITQSPKYLFRKEGQNVTLSCEQNLNHDAMYWYRQDPGQGLRLIYYSQIVNDFQKGDIAEGYSVSREKKESFPLTVTSAQKNPTAFYLCASSQRQVPNEKLFFGSGTQLSVL.

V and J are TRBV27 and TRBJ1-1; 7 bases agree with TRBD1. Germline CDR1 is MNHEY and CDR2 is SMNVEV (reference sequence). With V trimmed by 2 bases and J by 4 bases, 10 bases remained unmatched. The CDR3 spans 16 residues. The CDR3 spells CASSLSLKQGSTEAFF. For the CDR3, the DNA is TGTGCCAGCAGTTTAAGTCTTAAACAGGGGAGCACTGAAGCTTTCTTT.

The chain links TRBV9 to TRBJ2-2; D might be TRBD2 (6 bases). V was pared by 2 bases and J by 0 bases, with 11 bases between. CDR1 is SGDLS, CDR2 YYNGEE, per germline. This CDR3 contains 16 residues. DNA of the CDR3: TGTGCCAGCAGCGTGACTAGGACGGCGAACACCGGGGAGCTGTTTTTT. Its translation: CASSVTRTANTGELFF.

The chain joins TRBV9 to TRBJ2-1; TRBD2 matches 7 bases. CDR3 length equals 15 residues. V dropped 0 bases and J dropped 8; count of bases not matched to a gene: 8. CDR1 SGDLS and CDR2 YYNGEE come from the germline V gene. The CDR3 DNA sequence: TGTGCCAGCAGCGTAGCCGGGCGGGAGTCGGATGAGCAGTTCTTC. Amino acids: CASSVAGRESDEQFF.

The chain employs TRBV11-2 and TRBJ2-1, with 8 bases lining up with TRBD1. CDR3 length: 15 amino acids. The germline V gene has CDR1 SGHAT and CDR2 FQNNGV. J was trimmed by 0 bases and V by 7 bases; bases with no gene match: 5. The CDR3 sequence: CASTRTGSSYNEQFF. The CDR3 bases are TGTGCCAGCACCCGGACAGGGAGCTCCTACAATGAGCAGTTCTTC.

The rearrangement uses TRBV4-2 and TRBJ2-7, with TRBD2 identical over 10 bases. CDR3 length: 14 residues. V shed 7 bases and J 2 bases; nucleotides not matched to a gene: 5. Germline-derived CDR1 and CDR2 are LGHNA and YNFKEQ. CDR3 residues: CASKSLAGAYEQYF. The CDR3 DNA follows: TGTGCCAGCAAAAGTCTAGCGGGAGCCTACGAGCAGTACTTC.

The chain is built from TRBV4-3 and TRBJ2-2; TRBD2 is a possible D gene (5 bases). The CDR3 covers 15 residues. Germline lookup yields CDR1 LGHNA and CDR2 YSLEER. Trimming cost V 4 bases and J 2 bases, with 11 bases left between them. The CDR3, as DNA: TGCGCCAGCAGCCCGACTACCTTAAACACCGGGGAGCTGTTTTTT. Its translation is CASSPTTLNTGELFF.

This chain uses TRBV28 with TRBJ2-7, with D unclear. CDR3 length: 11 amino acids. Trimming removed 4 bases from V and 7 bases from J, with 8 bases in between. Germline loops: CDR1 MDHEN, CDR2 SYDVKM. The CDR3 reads CASSSVVEQYF. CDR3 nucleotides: TGTGCCAGCAGTTCCGTAGTAGAGCAGTACTTC.

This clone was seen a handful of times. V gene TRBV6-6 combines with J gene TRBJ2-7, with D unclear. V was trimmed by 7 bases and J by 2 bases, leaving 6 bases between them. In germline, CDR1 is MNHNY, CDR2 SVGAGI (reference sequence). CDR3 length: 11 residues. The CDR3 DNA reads TGTGCCAGCACAGATACCTACGAGCAGTACTTC. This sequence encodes CASTDTYEQYF.

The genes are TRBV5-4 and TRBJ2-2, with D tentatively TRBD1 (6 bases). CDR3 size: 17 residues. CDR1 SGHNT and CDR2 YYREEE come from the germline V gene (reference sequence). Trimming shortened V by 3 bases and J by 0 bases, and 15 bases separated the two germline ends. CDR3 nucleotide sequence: TGTGCCAGCAGCTCAACCCCGGGACAAGCGAACACCGGGGAGCTGTTTTTT. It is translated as CASSSTPGQANTGELFF. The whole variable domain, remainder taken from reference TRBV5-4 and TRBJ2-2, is ETGVTQSPTHLIKTRGQQVTLRCSSQSGHNTVSWYQQALGQGPQFIFQYYREEENGRGNFPPRFSGLQFPNYSSELNVNALELDDSALYLCASSSTPGQANTGELFFGEGSRLTVL.

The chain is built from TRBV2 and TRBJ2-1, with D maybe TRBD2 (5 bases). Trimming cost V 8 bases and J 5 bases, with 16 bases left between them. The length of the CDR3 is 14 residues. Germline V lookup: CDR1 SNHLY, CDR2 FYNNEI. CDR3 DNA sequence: TGTGCCAGCCGTTTTAGAGGGCCTGACAATGAGCAGTTCTTC. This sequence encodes CASRFRGPDNEQFF.

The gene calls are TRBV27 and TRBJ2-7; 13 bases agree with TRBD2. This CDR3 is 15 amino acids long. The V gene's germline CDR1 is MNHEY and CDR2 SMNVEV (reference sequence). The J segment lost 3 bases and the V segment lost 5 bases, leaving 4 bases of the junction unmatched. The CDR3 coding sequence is TGTGCCAGCAGTCCGAGACTAGCGGGAGGCTACGAGCAGTACTTC. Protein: CASSPRLAGGYEQYF.